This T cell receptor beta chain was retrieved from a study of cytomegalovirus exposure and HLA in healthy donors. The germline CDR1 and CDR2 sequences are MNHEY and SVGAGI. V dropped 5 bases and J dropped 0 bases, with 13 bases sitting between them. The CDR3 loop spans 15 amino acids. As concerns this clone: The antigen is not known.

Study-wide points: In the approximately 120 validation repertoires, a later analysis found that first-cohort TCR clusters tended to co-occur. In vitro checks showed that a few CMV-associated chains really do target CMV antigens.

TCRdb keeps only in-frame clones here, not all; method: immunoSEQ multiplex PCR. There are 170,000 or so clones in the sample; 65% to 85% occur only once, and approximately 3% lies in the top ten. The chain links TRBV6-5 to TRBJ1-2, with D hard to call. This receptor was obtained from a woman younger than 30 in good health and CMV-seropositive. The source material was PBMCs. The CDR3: CASSPSFSANYGYTF. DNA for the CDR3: TGTGCCAGCAGTCCATCCTTCTCAGCTAACTATGGCTACACCTTC.